This T cell receptor (beta chain) was sequenced in a study of blood T cells in healthy people across ages. Findings and limits, study-wide: Unsorted PBMC input precluded a conclusive naive versus antigen-experienced comparison.

For the second PCR, which ran for about 6 to 11 cycles, a sample-barcoded 5' primer and a J-beta primer mix were used. From the 5' RACE reads, TCRdb called clonotypes with MiXCR, one entry per CDR3 protein. The table has some 690,000 distinct CDR3 sequences, about 20% seen once; the top ten hold 20% to 25%. A word on this clonotype: As yet, its antigen is unknown.

The germline V and J ends were trimmed by 5 bases and 7 bases, with 11 bases remaining between them. Per the germline V gene, CDR1 is SEHNR and CDR2 is FQNEAQ (reference sequence). This CDR3 region has 12 residues. The specimen was blood. V is TRBV7-9 and J is TRBJ1-1, with D perhaps matching TRBD1 (6 bases). This sequence was found in a man in his 70s in good health. For the CDR3, the DNA is TGTGCCAGCAGCCAAGGGACACGTGAAGCTTTCTTT. This translates into CASSQGTREAFF.